Listed below are T cell receptor beta chains from one sample, sequenced in a study of blood T cell repertoires in COVID-19. The table came from immunoSEQ multiplex PCR; TCRdb's copy has only in-frame clones and leaves some out. The data show over 75,000 clones, approximately 90% seen once. Specimen: peripheral blood. The receptor source for this set is a man aged 60 to 75 with acute or convalescent COVID-19. CDR3s include the opening cysteine and the closing phenylalanine or tryptophan. The D gene is left open where the match is weak. Some rows have no size entry. The others give once, few or many, or a class for an expanded clone.

size | J | D | V | length | DNA | CDR3
. | TRBJ2-1 | . | TRBV4-3 | 18 | TGCGCCAGCAGCCAAGGAGAGGGGGAGGGGATTCTTTACAATGAGCAGTTCTTC | CASSQGEGEGILYNEQFF
. | TRBJ2-7 | . | TRBV2 | 12 | TGTGCCAGCAACAGGGCCTTCGGGGAGCAGTACTTC | CASNRAFGEQYF
. | TRBJ2-7 | TRBD2 | TRBV10-2 | 15 | TGCGCCAGCAGTCCGGGGGGTAGCGGGAAATACGAGCAGTACTTC | CASSPGGSGKYEQYF
. | TRBJ2-7 | TRBD2 | TRBV19 | 14 | TGTGCCAGTAGTATCCGACTAGCTTCCTACGAGCAGTACTTC | CASSIRLASYEQYF
. | TRBJ1-1 | . | TRBV5-6 | 19 | TGTGCCAGCAGCTCATCGTCACCCCGGGCCGCCAGCGGTAGAACTGAAGCTTTCTTT | CASSSSSPRAASGRTEAFF
. | TRBJ2-2 | TRBD1 | TRBV5-1 | 15 | TGCGCCAGCAGCACAGACAGGGGGTCTGGCGGGGAGCTGTTTTTT | CASSTDRGSGGELFF
. | TRBJ2-7 | TRBD1 | TRBV19 | 15 | TGTGCCAGTAGTGACCCAGGGACAGGGTTGGGCGAGCAGTACTTC | CASSDPGTGLGEQYF
. | TRBJ1-1 | . | TRBV5-8 | 13 | TGTGCCAGCAGCATACAGTCGAACACTGAAGCTTTCTTT | CASSIQSNTEAFF
. | TRBJ1-3 | . | TRBV18 | 15 | TGTGCCAGCTCACCGCTACAGGACTCTGGAAACACCATATATTTT | CASSPLQDSGNTIYF
. | TRBJ1-1 | TRBD1 | TRBV11-3 | 15 | TGTGCCAGCAGCCCCATTGACAGGGGGGAAAATGAAGCTTTCTTT | CASSPIDRGENEAFF
. | TRBJ2-1 | . | TRBV18 | 12 | TGTGCCAGCTCACCAAGGAGTAATGAGCAGTTCTTC | CASSPRSNEQFF
. | TRBJ1-1 | . | TRBV4-3 | 17 | TGCGCCAGCAGCCGAATATTCGGGGGGACGGAGAACACTGAAGCTTTCTTT | CASSRIFGGTENTEAFF
. | TRBJ1-2 | . | TRBV27 | 12 | TGTGCCAGCAGTGGGGGAGGGTATGGCTACACCTTC | CASSGGGYGYTF
. | TRBJ1-5 | . | TRBV7-9 | 14 | TGTGCCAGCAGTCCTCAGGGAAACAATCAGCCCCAGCATTTT | CASSPQGNNQPQHF
. | TRBJ1-2 | . | TRBV29-1 | 12 | TGCAGCGTTGAGGGGCCGGTTTATGGCTACACCTTC | CSVEGPVYGYTF
. | TRBJ2-1 | TRBD2 | TRBV18 | 18 | TGTGCCAGCTCCCCGGGACTAGCGGGCTTCAGCTCCTACAATGAGCAGTTCTTC | CASSPGLAGFSSYNEQFF
. | TRBJ2-5 | . | TRBV6-5 | 14 | TGTGCCAGCAGACAGAACTTCCTACAAGAGACCCAGTACTTC | CASRQNFLQETQYF
. | TRBJ2-7 | . | TRBV18 | 10 | TGTGCCAGCCCCACTATGGAGCAGTACTTC | CASPTMEQYF
. | TRBJ1-4 | TRBD1 | TRBV4-1 | 15 | TGCGCCAGCAGCCAAGAAGAGAGGGGGCTGGGAAAACTGTTTTTT | CASSQEERGLGKLFF
. | TRBJ2-7 | . | TRBV30 | 13 | TGTGCCTGCGGAGGGCCAACCCGATACGAGCAGTACTTC | CACGGPTRYEQYF
. | TRBJ1-4 | TRBD1 | TRBV5-4 | 14 | TGTGCCAGCAGCAGGGACAGGAGAAATGAAAAACTGTTTTTT | CASSRDRRNEKLFF
. | TRBJ2-1 | TRBD1 | TRBV5-4 | 15 | TGTGCCAGCAGCACGACGGGACAGGTATACAATGAGCAGTTCTTC | CASSTTGQVYNEQFF
. | TRBJ2-7 | TRBD2 | TRBV5-1 | 16 | TGCGCCAGCAGCTTGGCCCCTAGCGGGATAGCCTACGAGCAGTACTTC | CASSLAPSGIAYEQYF
. | TRBJ2-1 | TRBD2 | TRBV7-6 | 16 | TGTGCCAGCAGCTTAGAACTAGCGGGAGGGGGTGGTGGGCAGTTCTTC | CASSLELAGGGGGQFF
. | TRBJ2-1 | . | TRBV2 | 10 | TGTGCCAGCGGGGGGAATGAGCAGTTCTTC | CASGGNEQFF
. | TRBJ2-1 | TRBD2 | TRBV6-2/TRBV6-3 | 16 | TGTGCCAGCAGTTACAGCCCCGGGAGGGCCCCCAATGAGCAGTTCTTC | CASSYSPGRAPNEQFF
once | TRBJ2-1 | . | TRBV7-3 | 14 | TGTGCCAGCAGTTTAACCGGGAATCAGGATGAGCAGTTCTTC | CASSLTGNQDEQFF
once | TRBJ2-3 | . | TRBV12-3/TRBV12-4 | 13 | TGTGCCAGCAGCTCCCTAGACACAGATACGCAGTATTTT | CASSSLDTDTQYF
. | TRBJ2-3 | TRBD2 | TRBV7-7 | 16 | TGTGCTAGCAGCTTAGGAGTAGCGGGGGACACAGATACGCAGTATTTT | CASSLGVAGDTDTQYF
. | TRBJ2-7 | TRBD1 | TRBV18 | 14 | TGTGCCAGCTCGGACAGGGTGAGCTCCTACGAGCAGTACTTC | CASSDRVSSYEQYF
. | TRBJ2-3 | . | TRBV29-1 | 13 | TGCAGCGTTGAAGTCACAAACACAGATACGCAGTATTTT | CSVEVTNTDTQYF
. | TRBJ2-5 | . | TRBV28 | 11 | TGTGCCAGCAGTCCCAAAGAGACCCAGTACTTC | CASSPKETQYF
once | TRBJ2-7 | TRBD2 | TRBV7-2 | 15 | TGTGCCAGCAGCTTTAGCAGCGGGAGGGTCTACGAGCAGTACTTC | CASSFSSGRVYEQYF
. | TRBJ2-1 | . | TRBV11-1 | 16 | TGTGCCAGCAGCCCCCCTAGATCCCAATATCCAAATGAGCAGTTCTTC | CASSPPRSQYPNEQFF
. | TRBJ1-6 | TRBD1 | TRBV9 | 14 | TGTGCCAGCAGCCCCCGACAGGGCTATTCACCCCTCCACTTT | CASSPRQGYSPLHF
. | TRBJ1-1 | TRBD1 | TRBV11-1 | 15 | TGTGCCAGCAGCCCAGACAGGGCCTTGAACACTGAAGCTTTCTTT | CASSPDRALNTEAFF
. | TRBJ2-7 | TRBD2 | TRBV10-3 | 13 | TGTGCCATCCAGCGGGAGGGCCTCTACGAGCAGTACTTC | CAIQREGLYEQYF
. | TRBJ1-1 | . | TRBV12-3/TRBV12-4 | 11 | TGTGCCAGCAGTCTGGACAGAGGGGCTTTCTTT | CASSLDRGAFF
. | TRBJ2-1 | TRBD2 | TRBV19 | 16 | TGTGCCAGTAGGATTACTAGCGGGGGCCCTGTCCGTGAGCAGTTCTTC | CASRITSGGPVREQFF
. | TRBJ2-5 | . | TRBV5-1 | 13 | TGCGCCACTTCGCCAGGGGCCCGAGAGACCCAGTACTTC | CATSPGARETQYF
once | TRBJ1-3 | TRBD1 | TRBV5-1 | 16 | TGCGCCAGCAGCCCGGGAAGGCAGGGGGCCGGAAACACCATATATTTT | CASSPGRQGAGNTIYF
. | TRBJ2-1 | TRBD2 | TRBV4-3 | 14 | TGCGCCAGCAGCCAGGGGAGGGGCTACAATGAGCAGTTCTTC | CASSQGRGYNEQFF
. | TRBJ1-5 | . | TRBV7-3 | 15 | TGTGCCAGGAACTCAGACGGACATAGCAATCAGCCCCAGCATTTT | CARNSDGHSNQPQHF
once | TRBJ2-5 | TRBD1 | TRBV20-1 | 14 | TGCAGTGCTAGTGGGGACAGGCAACAAGAGACCCAGTACTTC | CSASGDRQQETQYF
. | TRBJ2-5 | . | TRBV6-5 | 15 | TGTGCCAGCAGTTACTATCAGGGGTTTCAAGAGACCCAGTACTTC | CASSYYQGFQETQYF
. | TRBJ2-3 | TRBD1 | TRBV7-2 | 14 | TGTGCCAGCAGCTTAGAGGGGGCGCGGGATACGCAGTATTTT | CASSLEGARDTQYF
. | TRBJ1-4 | . | TRBV7-2 | 14 | TGTGCCAGCAGCCTCCTCTCTTTTAATGAAAAACTGTTTTTT | CASSLLSFNEKLFF
. | TRBJ1-1 | . | TRBV28 | 16 | TGTGCCAGCAGTCCCGGCGGACAAATCATCGGGACTGAAGCTTTCTTT | CASSPGGQIIGTEAFF
. | TRBJ2-5 | . | TRBV3-1/TRBV3-2 | 11 | TGTGCCAGCAGCTCGCAAGAGACCCAGTACTTC | CASSSQETQYF
. | TRBJ2-7 | . | TRBV6-2/TRBV6-3 | 15 | TGTGCCAGCAGTTTTGCCCTTCTACCCCTCTACGAGCAGTACTTC | CASSFALLPLYEQYF
. | TRBJ2-2 | TRBD2 | TRBV18 | 14 | TGTGCCAGCTCATGGACTAGCGAGGCCGGGGAGCTGTTTTTT | CASSWTSEAGELFF
. | TRBJ2-2 | TRBD2 | TRBV2 | 16 | TGTGCCAGCAGTGAAGCCCTAGCGGGGGCCACCGGGGAGCTGTTTTTT | CASSEALAGATGELFF
. | TRBJ2-7 | . | TRBV4-3 | 14 | TGCGCCAGCAGCCAAGAGACCGGAGCGGGCGAGCAGTACTTC | CASSQETGAGEQYF
. | TRBJ2-3 | TRBD1 | TRBV7-8 | 16 | TGTGCCAGCAGCTTAGCGACAGGGTTCCGCACAGATACGCAGTATTTT | CASSLATGFRTDTQYF
. | TRBJ1-5 | . | TRBV7-9 | 14 | TGTGCCAGCAGCTCGGGGGGAAGCAATCAGCCCCAGCATTTT | CASSSGGSNQPQHF